The 25 T cell receptor beta chains below were found in one sample sequenced in a study of cytomegalovirus exposure and HLA in healthy donors. The data were produced by immunoSEQ multiplex PCR, yet TCRdb's version contains in-frame clones alone and is incomplete. This sample carries roughly 150,000 clones, less than 90% of them seen once, and the ten largest clones take 3% to 3.5%. The sequencing input was PBMCs. Receptors were obtained from a woman between 18 and 30 years old in good health and CMV-seropositive.

The V gene is TRBV7-2, the J gene TRBJ2-5; D may be TRBD2 (5 bases). CDR3 length equals 14 residues. Germline values: CDR1 SGHTA, CDR2 FQGNSA. V shed 5 bases and J shed 0 bases, with 10 bases lying between them. The CDR3 loop reads CASSRPGYQETQYF. As DNA, the CDR3 is TGTGCCAGCAGCCGCCCGGGGTACCAAGAGACCCAGTACTTC. Full variable domain (rest looked up from reference TRBV7-2 and TRBJ2-5): GAGVSQSPSNKVTEKGKDVELRCDPISGHTALYWYRQSLGQGLEFLIYFQGNSAPDKSGLPSDRFSAERTGGSVSTLTIQRTQQEDSAVYLCASSRPGYQETQYFGPGTRLLVL.

As regards this clone: Sequence at one end of the junction differs from germline and may be a read error. The rearrangement uses TRBV29-1 and TRBJ1-2; no firm D call. Germline V gene lookup returns CDR1 SQVTM and CDR2 ANQGSEA. This CDR3 has 9 residues. For the CDR3, the DNA is TGCAGCGTTGAAGATCAACTCGCCTTC. Translating gives CSVEDQLAF.

The V call is TRBV6-6, the J call TRBJ1-5, with D maybe TRBD1 (5 bases). V was pared by 6 bases and J by 4 bases, with 10 bases between. The CDR3 is made up of 13 amino acids. Germline-derived CDR1 and CDR2 are MNHNY and SVGAGI (reference sequence). The CDR3 region is CASRRAGNQPQHF. The CDR3 nucleotides are TGTGCCAGCAGACGAGCAGGGAATCAGCCCCAGCATTTT.

J is TRBJ2-3 and V is TRBV6-1, with 7 bases that match TRBD2. The CDR3 runs to 14 residues. J was trimmed by 0 bases and V by 8 bases; bases with no gene match: 5. Germline-derived CDR1 and CDR2 are MNHNS and SASEGT. The CDR3 is CASWEGPSTDTQYF. The DNA for the CDR3 is TGTGCCAGCTGGGAGGGCCCTAGCACAGATACGCAGTATTTT.

With regard to this clone: Other DNA sequences in the sample encode the same CDR3. This sequence joins TRBV7-9 and TRBJ2-5; tentative D call: TRBD1 (6 bases). This CDR3 is built from 12 residues. CDR1 is SEHNR, CDR2 FQNEAQ, per germline (reference sequence). Trimming pared 5 bases from V and 4 bases from J, leaving 8 bases between. CDR3 in DNA: TGTGCCAGCAGCCCACAGGGAGAGACCCAGTACTTC. Translation gives CASSPQGETQYF.

The rearrangement uses TRBV15 and TRBJ1-1; D possibly corresponds to TRBD1 (5 bases). V lost 0 bases and J 1 base, leaving 18 bases between the germline ends. CDR3 length equals 18 residues. CDR1 and CDR2 from the germline V gene are LNHNV and YYDKDF (reference sequence). The CDR3 loop is CATSRDFIKAQENTEAFF. The CDR3 DNA reads TGTGCCACCAGCAGAGATTTTATAAAGGCACAGGAGAACACTGAAGCTTTCTTT.

The V and J genes are TRBV4-2 and TRBJ1-3; D remains ambiguous. The CDR3 is made up of 14 amino acids. Per germline, CDR1 LGHNA and CDR2 YNFKEQ. V lost 1 base to trimming and J lost 1 base, with 5 bases between them. The CDR3 region is CASSQVASGNTIYF. For the CDR3, the DNA is TGTGCCAGCAGCCAAGTAGCTTCTGGAAACACCATATATTTT.

The chain uses TRBV30 and TRBJ1-3, with 7 bases fitting TRBD1. Germline V gene sequence: CDR1 GTSNPN, CDR2 SVGIG (reference sequence). The CDR3 length is 15 residues. Unmatched junction bases numbered 7, after V lost 5 bases and J lost 0 bases. The CDR3: CAWDRGTDSGNTIYF. The DNA of the CDR3 is TGTGCCTGGGATCGAGGGACAGACTCTGGAAACACCATATATTTT.

In its sample, this clone was seen once. The CDR3 DNA reads as TGTGCCAGCAGTTCCATAGCGGGGATAACAGATACGCAGTATTTT. Translating it yields CASSSIAGITDTQYF. The V gene is TRBV28, the J gene TRBJ2-3; 8 bases match TRBD2. Germline trimming cut 4 bases from V and 3 bases from J; bases unmatched to any gene: 6. The CDR3 runs 15 residues. Germline V gene sequence: CDR1 MDHEN, CDR2 SYDVKM.

This chain connects TRBV19 to TRBJ1-1; no clear D gene. Germline assignment: CDR1 LNHDA and CDR2 SQIVND (reference sequence). Between the trimmed V and J ends, which lost 3 bases and 0 bases, there was a span of 11 bases. There are 15 residues in the CDR3. The chain's CDR3 is CASSIRQRMNTEAFF. The CDR3 region has the DNA TGTGCCAGTAGTATCCGGCAGCGAATGAACACTGAAGCTTTCTTT.

The rearrangement uses TRBV7-9 and TRBJ2-7; tentatively, D is TRBD1 (5 bases). The germline V gene has CDR1 SEHNR and CDR2 FQNEAQ (reference sequence). V shed 6 bases and J shed 2 bases, with 11 bases lying between them. The CDR3 has 13 residues. The CDR3 bases are TGTGCCAGCAGTAGTCCAGGGACCTACGAGCAGTACTTC. Its translation is CASSSPGTYEQYF.

The V call is TRBV10-3, the J call TRBJ1-5; 9 nucleotides line up with TRBD1. CDR1 is ENHRY, CDR2 SYGVKD, per germline. The CDR3 is made up of 14 amino acids. V shed 6 bases, J shed 7 bases, and the junction held 7 bases outside the gene matches. CDR3 region: CAIRGQGQGQPQHF. The CDR3 nucleotides are TGTGCCATCAGGGGACAGGGACAAGGCCAGCCCCAGCATTTT.

This chain uses TRBV6-1 with TRBJ2-1, with TRBD2 identical over 10 bases. This CDR3 is 15 amino acids long. Per the germline V gene, CDR1 is MNHNS and CDR2 is SASEGT. Trimming at V came to 3 bases and at J to 8 bases, leaving 7 bases not matched to a gene. The CDR3 sequence is CASSEEREGWDEQFF. The CDR3 coding sequence is TGTGCCAGCAGTGAGGAGCGGGAGGGCTGGGATGAGCAGTTCTTC.

The genes are TRBV6-5 and TRBJ2-7; D is unresolved. The CDR3 has 14 amino acids. CDR1 and CDR2 from the germline V gene are MNHEY and SVGAGI. V was trimmed by 1 base and J by 3 bases, leaving 10 bases between them. The CDR3 reads CASSYYGSHYEQYF. CDR3 nucleotide sequence: TGTGCCAGCAGTTACTATGGCAGTCACTACGAGCAGTACTTC.

The DNA of the CDR3 is TGTGCCTGGAGTGTATCCGGTCCGGATGAGCAGTTCTTC. Translated, it gives CAWSVSGPDEQFF. This chain uses TRBV30 with TRBJ2-1, with no clear D. This CDR3 comprises 13 residues. Germline V gene sequence: CDR1 GTSNPN, CDR2 SVGIG (reference sequence). With 0 bases removed from V and 8 bases from J, the gap between germline ends came to 11 bases.

V is TRBV30 and J is TRBJ2-1; the D gene is possibly TRBD2 (6 bases). CDR3 length equals 13 residues. Germline V lookup: CDR1 GTSNPN, CDR2 SVGIG (reference sequence). V was cut by 4 bases and J by 6 bases, with 13 bases left in between. In DNA form, the CDR3 reads TGTGCCTGGACAGGAGGGCCGGGCAATGAGCAGTTCTTC. Amino acids: CAWTGGPGNEQFF.

The rearrangement uses TRBV10-3 and TRBJ1-1; maybe TRBD1 (6 bases). The CDR3 totals 15 residues. V was clipped by 0 bases and J by 3 bases, with 11 bases between them. CDR1 ENHRY and CDR2 SYGVKD come from the germline V gene. CDR3 nucleotides: TGTGCCATCAGTGAGTCACAGGGTAGGGACACTGAAGCTTTCTTT. Its translation: CAISESQGRDTEAFF.

DNA for the CDR3: TGTGCCAGCAGCCCAGGGGGTCAAAACGAGCAGTACTTC. It yields the protein CASSPGGQNEQYF. The rearrangement joins TRBV7-3 to TRBJ2-7; 7 nucleotides agree with TRBD1. Germline V lookup: CDR1 SGHTA, CDR2 FQGTGA. With 5 bases clipped from V and 5 bases from J, the junction kept 6 bases outside the gene matches. The CDR3 extends over 13 amino acids. The whole variable domain, remainder taken from reference TRBV7-3 and TRBJ2-7, is GAGVSQTPSNKVTEKGKYVELRCDPISGHTALYWYRQSLGQGPEFLIYFQGTGAADDSGLPNDRFFAVRPEGSVSTLKIQRTERGDSAVYLCASSPGGQNEQYFGPGTRLTVT.

V is TRBV30 and J is TRBJ1-1; D unresolved. The CDR3 has 13 amino acids. Germline V gene sequence: CDR1 GTSNPN, CDR2 SVGIG (reference sequence). Trimming cost V 2 bases and J 1 base, with 8 bases left between them. The CDR3 sequence is CAWSMTQNTEAFF. In nucleotides, the CDR3 is TGTGCCTGGAGTATGACACAGAACACTGAAGCTTTCTTT.

V and J are TRBV7-9 and TRBJ2-1; 12 nucleotides match TRBD2. J was trimmed by 7 bases and V by 4 bases; bases with no gene match: 5. The germline V gene encodes CDR1 SEHNR and CDR2 FQNEAQ (reference sequence). The CDR3 is made up of 15 amino acids. CDR3 sequence (DNA): TGTGCCAGCAGCTACCGGGGACTAGCGGGTAATGAGCAGTTCTTC. This gives the protein CASSYRGLAGNEQFF.

J is TRBJ2-2 and V is TRBV7-6; D is ambiguous. CDR1 SGHVS and CDR2 FNYEAQ come from the germline V gene. The CDR3 runs to 13 residues. With 1 base removed from V and 6 bases from J, the gap between germline ends came to 6 bases. CDR3 DNA: TGTGCCAGCAGCTTAGTTGAGGCCGGGGAGCTGTTTTTT. Encoded protein: CASSLVEAGELFF.

This chain links TRBV15 with TRBJ2-2; TRBD2 aligns across 9 bases. Trimming took 2 bases from V and 2 from J; bases not matched to a gene: 15. Germline CDR1 reads LNHNV; CDR2 reads YYDKDF (reference sequence). This CDR3 has 20 amino acids. The chain's CDR3 is CATSRPNGVAGVGNTGELFF. CDR3 nucleotide sequence: TGTGCCACCAGCAGACCTAATGGGGTAGCGGGAGTTGGTAACACCGGGGAGCTGTTTTTT.

The chain carries TRBV25-1 and TRBJ2-7, with D possibly matching TRBD2 (5 bases). Germline lookup yields CDR1 MGHDK and CDR2 SYGVNS. This CDR3 contains 15 residues. V was trimmed by 2 bases and J by 0 bases, leaving 11 bases between them. As DNA, the CDR3 is TGTGCCAGCAGTGAAGCGGGCCCTAGCTCCTACGAGCAGTACTTC. Translating it yields CASSEAGPSSYEQYF.

The V gene is TRBV29-1, the J gene TRBJ2-1; a weak D match, TRBD2 (5 bases). The CDR3 length is 13 residues. CDR1 and CDR2 (germline): SQVTM, ANQGSEA. Trimming removed 4 bases at V and 2 bases at J, with 9 bases between. CDR3 DNA: TGCAGCGTTGCCGCGGGTACCTACAATGAGCAGTTCTTC. It encodes CSVAAGTYNEQFF.

This clone was found a few times. The rearrangement links TRBV11-1 to TRBJ2-1, with 7 bases identical to TRBD1. There are 12 residues in the CDR3. V gave up 5 bases and J gave up 9 bases; unmatched junction bases: 4. The V gene's germline CDR1 is SGHAT and CDR2 FQDESV (reference sequence). In DNA, the CDR3 is TGTGCCAGCAGCCCAACAGGGGCTGAGCAGTTCTTC. Protein: CASSPTGAEQFF.